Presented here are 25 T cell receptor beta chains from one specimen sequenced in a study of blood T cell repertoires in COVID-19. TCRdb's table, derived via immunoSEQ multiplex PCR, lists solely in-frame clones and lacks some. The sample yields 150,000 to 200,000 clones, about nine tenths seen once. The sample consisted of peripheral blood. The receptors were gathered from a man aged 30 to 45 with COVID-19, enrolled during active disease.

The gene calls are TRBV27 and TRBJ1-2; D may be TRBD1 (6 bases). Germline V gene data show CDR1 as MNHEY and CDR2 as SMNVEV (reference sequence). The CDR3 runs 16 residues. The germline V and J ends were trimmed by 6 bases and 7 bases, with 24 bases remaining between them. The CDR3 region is CASSRTGQGSQGGYTF. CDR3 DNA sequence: TGTGCCAGCAGCCGAACTGGGCAGGGGAGTCAGGGTGGCTACACCTTC.

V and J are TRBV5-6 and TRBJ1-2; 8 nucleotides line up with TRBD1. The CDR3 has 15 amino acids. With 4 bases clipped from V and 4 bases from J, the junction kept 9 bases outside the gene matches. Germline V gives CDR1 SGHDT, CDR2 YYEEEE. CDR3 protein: CASSLDRGYGYGYTF. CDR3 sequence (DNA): TGTGCCAGCAGCCTCGACAGGGGATACGGCTATGGCTACACCTTC.

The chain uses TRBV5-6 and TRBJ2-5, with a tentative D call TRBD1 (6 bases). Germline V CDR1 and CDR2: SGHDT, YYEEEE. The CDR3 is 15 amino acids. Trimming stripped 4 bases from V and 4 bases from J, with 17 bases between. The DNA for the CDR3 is TGTGCCAGCAGCCGGAAATACAGGGATCGAGAGACCCAGTACTTC. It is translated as CASSRKYRDRETQYF.

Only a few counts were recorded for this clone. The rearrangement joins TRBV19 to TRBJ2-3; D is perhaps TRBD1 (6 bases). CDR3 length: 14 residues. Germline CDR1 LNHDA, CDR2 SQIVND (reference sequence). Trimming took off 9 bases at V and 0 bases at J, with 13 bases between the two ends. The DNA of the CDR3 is TGTGCCAGCACAACAGGGTGGAGCACAGATACGCAGTATTTT. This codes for CASTTGWSTDTQYF.

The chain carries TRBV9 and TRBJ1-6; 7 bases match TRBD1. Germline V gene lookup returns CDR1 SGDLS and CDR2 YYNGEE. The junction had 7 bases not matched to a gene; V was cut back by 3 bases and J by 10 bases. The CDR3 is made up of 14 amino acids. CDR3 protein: CASSARDSFSPLHF. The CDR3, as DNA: TGTGCCAGCAGCGCCCGGGACAGCTTCTCACCCCTCCACTTT.

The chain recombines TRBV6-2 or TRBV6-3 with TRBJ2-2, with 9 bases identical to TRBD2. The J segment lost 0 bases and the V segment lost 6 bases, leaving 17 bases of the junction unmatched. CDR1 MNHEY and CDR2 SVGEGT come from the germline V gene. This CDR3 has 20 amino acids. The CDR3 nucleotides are TGTGCCAGCAGCCCTGGCGGGAGCGGGAGGCCGTATTCGAACACCGGGGAGCTGTTTTTT. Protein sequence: CASSPGGSGRPYSNTGELFF.

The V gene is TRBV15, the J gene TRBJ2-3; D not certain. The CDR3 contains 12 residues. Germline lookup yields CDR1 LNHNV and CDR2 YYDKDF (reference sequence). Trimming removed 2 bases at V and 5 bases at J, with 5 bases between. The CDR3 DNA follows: TGTGCCACCAGCAGACTAGAAGATACGCAGTATTTT. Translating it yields CATSRLEDTQYF.

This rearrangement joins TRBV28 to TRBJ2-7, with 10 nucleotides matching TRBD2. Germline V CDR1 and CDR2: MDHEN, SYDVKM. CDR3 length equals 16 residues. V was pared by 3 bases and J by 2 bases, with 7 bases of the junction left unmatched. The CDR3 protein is CASSFLKREGPYEQYF. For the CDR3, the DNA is TGTGCCAGCAGTTTTCTGAAGCGGGAGGGCCCCTACGAGCAGTACTTC.

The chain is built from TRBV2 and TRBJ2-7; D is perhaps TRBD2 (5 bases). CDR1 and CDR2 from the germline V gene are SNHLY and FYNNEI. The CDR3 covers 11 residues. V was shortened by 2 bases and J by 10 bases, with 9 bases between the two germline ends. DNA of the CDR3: TGTGCCAGCAGTGAACGGGGAAATCAGTACTTC. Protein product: CASSERGNQYF.

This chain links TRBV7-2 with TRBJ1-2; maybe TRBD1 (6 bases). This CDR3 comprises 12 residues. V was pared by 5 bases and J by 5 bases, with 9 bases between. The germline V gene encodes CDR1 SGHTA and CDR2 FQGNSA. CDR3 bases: TGTGCCAGCAGCGAGGACAGTTATGGCTACACCTTC. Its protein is CASSEDSYGYTF.

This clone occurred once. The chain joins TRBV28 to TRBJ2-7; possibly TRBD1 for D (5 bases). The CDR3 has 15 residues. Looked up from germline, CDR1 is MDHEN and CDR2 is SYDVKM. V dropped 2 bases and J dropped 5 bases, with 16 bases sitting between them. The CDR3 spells CASSLRGLGWDEQYF. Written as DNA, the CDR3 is TGTGCCAGCAGTTTAAGGGGTCTAGGGTGGGACGAGCAGTACTTC.

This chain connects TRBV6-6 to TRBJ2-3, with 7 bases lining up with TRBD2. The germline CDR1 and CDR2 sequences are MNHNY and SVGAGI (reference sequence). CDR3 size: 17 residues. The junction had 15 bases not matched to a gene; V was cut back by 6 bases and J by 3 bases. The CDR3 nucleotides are TGTGCCAGCAGCCGACTGGGTGCGGGGGTTTTTACAGATACGCAGTATTTT. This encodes CASSRLGAGVFTDTQYF.

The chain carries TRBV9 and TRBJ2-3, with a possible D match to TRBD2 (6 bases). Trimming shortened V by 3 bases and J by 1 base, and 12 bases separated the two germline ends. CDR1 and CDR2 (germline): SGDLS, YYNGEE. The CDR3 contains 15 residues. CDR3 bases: TGTGCCAGCAGCGCGACTAGGCTCGGCACAGATACGCAGTATTTT. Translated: CASSATRLGTDTQYF.

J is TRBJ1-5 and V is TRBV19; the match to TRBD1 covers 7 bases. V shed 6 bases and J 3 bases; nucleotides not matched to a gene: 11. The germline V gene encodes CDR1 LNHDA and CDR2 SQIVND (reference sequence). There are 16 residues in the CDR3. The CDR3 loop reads CASSPFGQASNQPQHF. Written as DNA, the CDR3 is TGTGCCAGTAGCCCATTTGGACAGGCGTCCAATCAGCCCCAGCATTTT.

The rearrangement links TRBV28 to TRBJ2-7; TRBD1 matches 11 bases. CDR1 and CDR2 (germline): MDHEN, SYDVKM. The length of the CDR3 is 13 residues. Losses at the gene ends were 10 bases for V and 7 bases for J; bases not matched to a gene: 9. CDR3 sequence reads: CAIPGQGAGEQYF. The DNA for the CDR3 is TGTGCCATCCCCGGACAGGGGGCAGGGGAGCAGTACTTC. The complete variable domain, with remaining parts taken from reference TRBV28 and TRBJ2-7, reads DVKVTQSSRYLVKRTGEKVFLECVQDMDHENMFWYRQDPGLGLRLIYFSYDVKMKEKGDIPEGYSVSREKKERFSLILESASTNQTSMYLCAIPGQGAGEQYFGPGTRLTVT.

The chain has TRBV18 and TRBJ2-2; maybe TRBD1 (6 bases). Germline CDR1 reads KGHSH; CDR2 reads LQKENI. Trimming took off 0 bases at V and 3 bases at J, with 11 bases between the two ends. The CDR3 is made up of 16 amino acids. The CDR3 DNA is TGTGCCAGCTCACCACCCCAGGGGTTGGACACCGGGGAGCTGTTTTTT. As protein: CASSPPQGLDTGELFF.

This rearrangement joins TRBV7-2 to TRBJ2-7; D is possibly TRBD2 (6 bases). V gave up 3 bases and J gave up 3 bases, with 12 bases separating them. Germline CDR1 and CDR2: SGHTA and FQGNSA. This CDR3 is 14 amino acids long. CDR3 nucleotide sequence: TGTGCCAGCAGCTTCTCGGAGGGGAACTACGAGCAGTACTTC. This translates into CASSFSEGNYEQYF.

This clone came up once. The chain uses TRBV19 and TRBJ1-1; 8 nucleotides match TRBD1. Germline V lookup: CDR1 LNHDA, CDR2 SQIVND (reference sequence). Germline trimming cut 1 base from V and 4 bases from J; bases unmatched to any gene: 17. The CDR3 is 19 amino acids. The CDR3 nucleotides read TGTGCCAGTAGTATAGTAATTGGGGCGAGGACAGGGCGTGGCACTGAAGCTTTCTTT. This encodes CASSIVIGARTGRGTEAFF.

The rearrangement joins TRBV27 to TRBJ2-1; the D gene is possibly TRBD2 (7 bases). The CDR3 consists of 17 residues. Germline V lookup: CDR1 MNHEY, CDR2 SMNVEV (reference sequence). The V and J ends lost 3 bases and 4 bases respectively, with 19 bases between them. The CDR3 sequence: CASSFGGPPSGYNEQFF. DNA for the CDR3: TGTGCCAGCAGTTTCGGGGGGCCGCCGTCAGGATACAATGAGCAGTTCTTC.

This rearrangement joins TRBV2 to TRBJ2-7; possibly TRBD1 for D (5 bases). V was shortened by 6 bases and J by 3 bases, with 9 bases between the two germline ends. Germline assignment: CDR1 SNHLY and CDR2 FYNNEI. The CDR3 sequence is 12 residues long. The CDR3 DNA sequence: TGTGCCAGCAGGGCGCAGGGCTACGAGCAGTACTTC. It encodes CASRAQGYEQYF.

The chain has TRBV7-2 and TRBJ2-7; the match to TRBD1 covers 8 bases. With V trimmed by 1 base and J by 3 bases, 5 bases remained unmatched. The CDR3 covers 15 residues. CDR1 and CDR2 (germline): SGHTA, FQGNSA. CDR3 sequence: CASSLETGGNYEQYF. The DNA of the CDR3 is TGTGCCAGCAGCTTAGAAACAGGGGGGAACTACGAGCAGTACTTC. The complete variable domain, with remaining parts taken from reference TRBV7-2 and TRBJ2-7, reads GAGVSQSPSNKVTEKGKDVELRCDPISGHTALYWYRQSLGQGLEFLIYFQGNSAPDKSGLPSDRFSAERTGGSVSTLTIQRTQQEDSAVYLCASSLETGGNYEQYFGPGTRLTVT.

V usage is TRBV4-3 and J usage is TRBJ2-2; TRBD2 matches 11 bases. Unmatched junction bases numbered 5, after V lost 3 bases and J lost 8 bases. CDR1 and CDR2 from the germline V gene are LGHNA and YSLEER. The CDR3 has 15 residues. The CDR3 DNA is TGCGCCAGCAGCCACCTACTAGCGGGGGCTGGGGAGCTGTTTTTT. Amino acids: CASSHLLAGAGELFF.

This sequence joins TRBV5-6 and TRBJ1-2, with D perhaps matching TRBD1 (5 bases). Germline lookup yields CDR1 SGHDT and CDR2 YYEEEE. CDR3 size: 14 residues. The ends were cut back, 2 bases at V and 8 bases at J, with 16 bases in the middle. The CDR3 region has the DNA TGTGCCAGCAGCTTATCCAGGGCTATCGAAGGCTACACCTTC. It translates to CASSLSRAIEGYTF.

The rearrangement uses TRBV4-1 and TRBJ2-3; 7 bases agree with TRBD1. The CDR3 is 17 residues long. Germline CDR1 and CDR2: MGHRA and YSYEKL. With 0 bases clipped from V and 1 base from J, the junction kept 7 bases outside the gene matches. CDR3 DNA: TGCGCCAGCAGCCAAGATCTTACCGACAGGGGCACAGATACGCAGTATTTT. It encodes CASSQDLTDRGTDTQYF.

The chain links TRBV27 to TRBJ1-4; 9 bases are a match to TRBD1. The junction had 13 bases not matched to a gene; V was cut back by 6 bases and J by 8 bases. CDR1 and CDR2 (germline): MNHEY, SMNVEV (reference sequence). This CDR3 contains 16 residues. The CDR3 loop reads CASRGLSTGGREKLFF. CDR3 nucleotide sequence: TGTGCCAGCAGGGGACTCTCTACAGGGGGCAGAGAAAAACTGTTTTTT. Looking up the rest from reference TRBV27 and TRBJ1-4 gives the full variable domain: EAQVTQNPRYLITVTGKKLTVTCSQNMNHEYMSWYRQDPGLGLRQIYYSMNVEVTDKGDVPEGYKVSRKEKRNFPLILESPSPNQTSLYFCASRGLSTGGREKLFFGSGTQLSVL.